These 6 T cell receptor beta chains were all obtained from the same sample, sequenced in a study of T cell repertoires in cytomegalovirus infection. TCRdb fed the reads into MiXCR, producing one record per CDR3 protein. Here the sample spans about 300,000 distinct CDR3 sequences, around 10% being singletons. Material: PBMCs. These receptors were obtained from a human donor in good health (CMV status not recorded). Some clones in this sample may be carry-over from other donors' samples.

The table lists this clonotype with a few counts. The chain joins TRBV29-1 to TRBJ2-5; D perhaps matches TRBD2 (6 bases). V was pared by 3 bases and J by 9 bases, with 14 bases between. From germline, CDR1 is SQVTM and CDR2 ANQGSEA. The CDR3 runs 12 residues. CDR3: CSVEGAWEAQYF. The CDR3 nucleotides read TGCAGCGTTGAGGGAGCATGGGAGGCCCAGTACTTC.

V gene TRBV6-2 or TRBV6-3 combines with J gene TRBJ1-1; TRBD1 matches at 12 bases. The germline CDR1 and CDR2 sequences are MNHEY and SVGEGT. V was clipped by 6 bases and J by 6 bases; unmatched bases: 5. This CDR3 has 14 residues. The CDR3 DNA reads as TGTGCCAGCAGGGGGACAGGGGGCGACCCTGAAGCTTTCTTT. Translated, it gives CASRGTGGDPEAFF.

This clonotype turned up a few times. In DNA form, the CDR3 reads TGTGCCAGCAGCGTAGGGGGGGGGATTGGGTCCTACAATGAGCAGTTCTTC. Its protein product is CASSVGGGIGSYNEQFF. The chain uses TRBV9 and TRBJ2-1; TRBD2 matches 7 bases. The CDR3 is 17 residues long. Losses at the gene ends were 0 bases for V and 1 base for J; bases not matched to a gene: 7. The germline gives CDR1 SGDLS, CDR2 YYNGEE.

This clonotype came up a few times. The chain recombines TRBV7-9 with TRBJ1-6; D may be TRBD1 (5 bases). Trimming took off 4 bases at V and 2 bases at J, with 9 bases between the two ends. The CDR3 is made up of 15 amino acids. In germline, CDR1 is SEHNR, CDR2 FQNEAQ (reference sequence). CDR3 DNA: TGTGCCAGCAGCTCGACAGAAACCTATAATTCACCCCTCCACTTT. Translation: CASSSTETYNSPLHF.

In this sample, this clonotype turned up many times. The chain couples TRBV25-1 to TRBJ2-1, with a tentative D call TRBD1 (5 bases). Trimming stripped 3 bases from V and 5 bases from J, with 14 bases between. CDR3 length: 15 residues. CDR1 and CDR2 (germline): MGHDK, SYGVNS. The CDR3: CASSDKSQGNNEQFF. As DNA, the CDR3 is TGTGCCAGCAGTGATAAGAGCCAGGGAAACAATGAGCAGTTCTTC.

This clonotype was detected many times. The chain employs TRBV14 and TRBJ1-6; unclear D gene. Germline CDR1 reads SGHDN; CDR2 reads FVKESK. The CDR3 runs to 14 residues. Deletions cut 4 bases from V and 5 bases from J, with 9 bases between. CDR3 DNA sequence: TGTGCCAGCAGCCCCTATTCAGATAATTCACCCCTCCACTTT. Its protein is CASSPYSDNSPLHF.